The 13 T cell receptor beta chains given below trace back to one sample, sequenced in a study of cytomegalovirus exposure and HLA in healthy donors. The PCR employed 60 Vbeta primers together with 13 Jbeta primers. Assay used: immunoSEQ multiplex PCR; TCRdb lists only in-frame clones, some missing. Among fewer than 250,000 clones listed, over 65% were seen once. The specimen sequenced was PBMCs. These receptors came from a human donor in good health.

The CDR3 DNA follows: TGTGCCAGCAGCCGGGGACTAGCGGGAGAGACCCAGTACTTC. Translation gives CASSRGLAGETQYF. This chain uses TRBV4-2 with TRBJ2-5, with 12 nucleotides matching TRBD2. This CDR3 is 14 amino acids long. Germline CDR1 is LGHNA and CDR2 is YNFKEQ. Germline trimming cut 4 bases from V and 4 bases from J; bases unmatched to any gene: 1.

V gene TRBV10-3 combines with J gene TRBJ1-3; the D gene is possibly TRBD1 (5 bases). V lost 6 bases to trimming and J lost 0 bases, with 21 bases between them. Germline V gene data show CDR1 as ENHRY and CDR2 as SYGVKD. This CDR3 has 18 amino acids. The CDR3 here is CAISPSRWAGGSGNTIYF. The CDR3 DNA reads TGTGCCATCAGCCCATCGCGTTGGGCCGGGGGCTCTGGAAACACCATATATTTT.

This clone showed up just a few times. The chain employs TRBV5-8 and TRBJ2-1; D is possibly TRBD1 (6 bases). This CDR3 region has 14 residues. Germline CDR1 reads SGHTS; CDR2 reads YDEGEE. V lost 2 bases, J lost 5 bases, and 11 bases lay in between. CDR3 sequence: CASSFRTVHNEQFF. CDR3 in DNA: TGTGCCAGCAGCTTCCGGACAGTCCACAATGAGCAGTTCTTC.

This chain connects TRBV7-9 to TRBJ2-7; 14 nucleotides line up with TRBD2. With 0 bases clipped from V and 7 bases from J, the junction kept 11 bases outside the gene matches. The CDR3 totals 18 residues. CDR1 is SEHNR and CDR2 is FQNEAQ in the germline V gene (reference sequence). CDR3 DNA: TGTGCCAGCAGCTTAGCGCTGGGACTAGCGGGAGATCTGGATGAGCAGTACTTC. It encodes CASSLALGLAGDLDEQYF.

This clone has just one count. The chain employs TRBV7-3 and TRBJ2-1, with D perhaps matching TRBD2 (6 bases). The CDR3 totals 15 residues. Germline V gene sequence: CDR1 SGHTA, CDR2 FQGTGA. V dropped 3 bases and J dropped 6 bases, with 15 bases sitting between them. CDR3 loop: CASSFGRGSINEQFF. The CDR3 DNA sequence: TGTGCCAGCAGCTTTGGGCGGGGTAGCATCAATGAGCAGTTCTTC.

The rearrangement joins TRBV5-1 to TRBJ2-1; D is possibly TRBD2 (5 bases). V lost 1 base, J lost 4 bases, and 15 bases lay in between. The CDR3 totals 16 residues. Per germline, CDR1 SGHRS and CDR2 YFSETQ. The DNA of the CDR3 is TGCGCCAGCAGCTTGTTTATTTCGAGCGGATACAATGAGCAGTTCTTC. As protein: CASSLFISSGYNEQFF.

CDR3 DNA: TGTGCCAGCAGGGGACAGGACGGCTATGGCTACACCTTC. It is translated as CASRGQDGYGYTF. The chain carries TRBV7-9 and TRBJ1-2; TRBD1 matches at 8 bases. The germline V gene encodes CDR1 SEHNR and CDR2 FQNEAQ (reference sequence). The V gene end was trimmed by 6 bases and the J gene end by 4 bases; junction bases not matched to a gene: 4. This CDR3 region has 13 residues.

This rearrangement joins TRBV10-2 to TRBJ2-7; the match to TRBD2 covers 16 bases. Unmatched junction bases numbered 7, after V lost 8 bases and J lost 6 bases. Germline V lookup: CDR1 WSHSY, CDR2 SAAADI. The CDR3 covers 15 residues. The CDR3 DNA reads TGCGCCAGCTGGGGACTAGCGGGAGGGAGGGGCGAGCAGTACTTC. Its protein is CASWGLAGGRGEQYF.

The chain is built from TRBV19 and TRBJ2-1; no definite D call. The V end was cut by 1 base, the J end by 5 bases, with 3 bases between. Germline-derived CDR1 and CDR2 are LNHDA and SQIVND (reference sequence). The CDR3 is made up of 12 amino acids. In DNA form, the CDR3 reads TGTGCCAGTAGTATAGGAGACAATGAGCAGTTCTTC. Protein product: CASSIGDNEQFF. The full variable domain, its missing parts supplied by reference TRBV19 and TRBJ2-1, is DGGITQSPKYLFRKEGQNVTLSCEQNLNHDAMYWYRQDPGQGLRLIYYSQIVNDFQKGDIAEGYSVSREKKESFPLTVTSAQKNPTAFYLCASSIGDNEQFFGPGTRLTVL.

V is TRBV5-1 and J is TRBJ2-1; maybe TRBD1 (7 bases). The CDR3 runs 16 residues. Germline loops: CDR1 SGHRS, CDR2 YFSETQ. Deletions cut 3 bases from V and 1 base from J, with 14 bases between. The CDR3 loop reads CASSWRDSGSYNEQFF. In DNA form, the CDR3 reads TGCGCCAGCAGCTGGAGGGACAGTGGTTCCTACAATGAGCAGTTCTTC.

This sequence joins TRBV5-1 and TRBJ1-5; TRBD1 matches 7 bases. The germline gives CDR1 SGHRS, CDR2 YFSETQ. CDR3 size: 14 residues. The trim removed 4 bases at V and 6 bases at J, leaving 7 bases unmatched. Written as DNA, the CDR3 is TGCGCCAGCAGCCAGGGGGAGGCTGGTCAGCCCCAGCATTTT. Translating gives CASSQGEAGQPQHF.

The V and J genes are TRBV4-1 and TRBJ2-1; maybe TRBD2 (6 bases). The V end lost 0 bases, the J end lost 12 bases, and 21 bases lay between the germline ends. CDR1 MGHRA and CDR2 YSYEKL come from the germline V gene. The CDR3 length is 16 residues. CDR3 sequence (DNA): TGCGCCAGCAGCCAAGATTGGGGGAGGCCCATATTGCTGCAGTTCTTC. This gives the protein CASSQDWGRPILLQFF.

This chain's CDR3 is CASSLGGTSGNQETQYF. The CDR3 bases are TGTGCCAGCAGTTTGGGCGGGACTAGCGGAAACCAAGAGACCCAGTACTTC. The rearrangement uses TRBV27 and TRBJ2-5; 11 nucleotides align to TRBD2. J was trimmed by 0 bases and V by 3 bases; bases with no gene match: 6. CDR3 length: 17 residues. Germline V gene sequence: CDR1 MNHEY, CDR2 SMNVEV (reference sequence).